The next 23 T cell receptor beta chains were all read from a single sample in a study of cytomegalovirus exposure and HLA in healthy donors. PCR involved 60 Vbeta and 13 Jbeta primers. TCRdb's table, derived via immunoSEQ multiplex PCR, lists solely in-frame clones and lacks some. This sample's clone table lists 200,000 to 250,000 clones. The sample taken for sequencing was PBMCs. The receptors derive from a woman in her twenties or thirties in good health and CMV-seropositive.

V gene TRBV6-5 combines with J gene TRBJ2-7; 7 bases align to TRBD1. V was pared by 2 bases and J by 5 bases, with 3 bases of the junction left unmatched. Germline-derived CDR1 and CDR2 are MNHEY and SVGAGI. The length of the CDR3 is 13 residues. The CDR3 DNA follows: TGTGCCAGCAGTTACCAGACAGGGAACGAGCAGTACTTC. Protein sequence: CASSYQTGNEQYF.

The gene calls are TRBV6-5 and TRBJ1-1; possibly TRBD1 for D (6 bases). V dropped 5 bases and J dropped 1 base, with 8 bases sitting between them. The CDR3 contains 13 residues. The V gene's germline CDR1 is MNHEY and CDR2 SVGAGI. DNA for the CDR3: TGTGCCAGCAGTCAGGGGCAGAACACTGAAGCTTTCTTT. Its translation: CASSQGQNTEAFF.

This rearrangement joins TRBV2 to TRBJ1-3, with a weak D call TRBD1 (6 bases). V lost 0 bases and J 12 bases, leaving 12 bases between the germline ends. This CDR3 is 13 amino acids long. Germline loops: CDR1 SNHLY, CDR2 FYNNEI. This CDR3 reads CASSEAEGQRIYF. CDR3 DNA: TGTGCCAGCAGTGAAGCGGAAGGACAGCGCATATATTTT.

The chain employs TRBV19 and TRBJ1-1; D is perhaps TRBD1 (6 bases). Germline V gene data show CDR1 as LNHDA and CDR2 as SQIVND (reference sequence). CDR3 length: 14 amino acids. Trimming took 6 bases from V and 7 from J, leaving 18 bases between them. CDR3 DNA: TGTGCCAGTAGGCGTCAGGGGCTACGGAATGAAGCTTTCTTT. Its translation: CASRRQGLRNEAFF.

This rearrangement joins TRBV9 to TRBJ1-1, with unresolved D. Looked up from germline, CDR1 is SGDLS and CDR2 is YYNGEE. This CDR3 comprises 14 residues. Between the trimmed V and J ends, which lost 4 bases and 0 bases, there was a span of 10 bases. The CDR3, as DNA: TGTGCCAGCAGCCCCTATCTTGTGAACACTGAAGCTTTCTTT. Residues: CASSPYLVNTEAFF.

The chain couples TRBV28 to TRBJ2-2, with 8 positions matching TRBD1. Germline lookup yields CDR1 MDHEN and CDR2 SYDVKM. With 6 bases clipped from V and 5 bases from J, the junction kept 8 bases outside the gene matches. There are 15 residues in the CDR3. The CDR3 spells CASRRPTGVTGELFF. CDR3 DNA sequence: TGTGCCAGCAGAAGACCGACAGGGGTGACCGGGGAGCTGTTTTTT.

This sequence joins TRBV6-5 and TRBJ2-7; 7 positions agree with TRBD2. J gave up 1 base and V 0 bases, and 3 bases lay outside the gene matches. CDR1 and CDR2 (germline): MNHEY, SVGAGI. The CDR3 length is 15 residues. The DNA for the CDR3 is TGTGCCAGCAGTTACTCGTGGCGGGGGTCCTACGAGCAGTACTTC. This translates into CASSYSWRGSYEQYF.

In the case of this clone: At the DNA level, this CDR3 is encoded by other sequences in the same sample as well. J is TRBJ2-3 and V is TRBV5-1; 10 nucleotides match TRBD2. Germline V gene sequence: CDR1 SGHRS, CDR2 YFSETQ. The CDR3 runs to 15 residues. The V and J ends lost 0 bases and 4 bases, in that order; junction bases with no gene match: 2. CDR3 coding DNA: TGCGCCAGCAGCTTGGCTCTAGCGGGGGCAGATACGCAGTATTTT. Protein sequence: CASSLALAGADTQYF.

The chain joins TRBV6-5 to TRBJ1-1, with 8 bases identical to TRBD1. The CDR3 has 11 amino acids. Germline CDR1 is MNHEY and CDR2 is SVGAGI. J gave up 11 bases and V 7 bases, and 6 bases lay outside the gene matches. CDR3 sequence reads: CASTGGAVAFF. The CDR3 bases are TGTGCCAGCACAGGGGGCGCAGTGGCTTTCTTT.

The chain has TRBV5-1 and TRBJ2-7; 10 bases are a match to TRBD2. CDR1 and CDR2 (germline): SGHRS, YFSETQ. V lost 3 bases to trimming and J lost 2 bases; unmatched junction nucleotides: 5. The CDR3 is 15 amino acids. The CDR3 region has the DNA TGCGCCAGCAGCTCCGTAAGCGGGGGGGCCTACGAGCAGTACTTC. As protein: CASSSVSGGAYEQYF.

This rearrangement joins TRBV9 to TRBJ2-3; 8 positions match TRBD2. Germline lookup yields CDR1 SGDLS and CDR2 YYNGEE. This CDR3 has 15 amino acids. The J segment lost 5 bases and the V segment lost 1 base, leaving 6 bases of the junction unmatched. CDR3 in amino acids: CASSVTGGAGDTQYF. DNA for the CDR3: TGTGCCAGCAGCGTAACGGGGGGGGCCGGAGATACGCAGTATTTT.

V usage is TRBV6-1 and J usage is TRBJ1-5, with a tentative D call TRBD1 (5 bases). Deletions cut 4 bases from V and 4 bases from J, with 11 bases between. CDR3 length: 14 amino acids. From germline, CDR1 is MNHNS and CDR2 SASEGT. CDR3 residues: CASSGAGINQPQHF. CDR3 DNA sequence: TGTGCCAGCAGTGGGGCAGGGATTAATCAGCCCCAGCATTTT.

CDR3 amino acids: CASSSPQGDSGYTF. CDR3 coding DNA: TGCGCCAGCAGCTCTCCGCAGGGGGACTCTGGCTACACCTTC. The chain uses TRBV5-1 and TRBJ1-2; 7 bases map to TRBD1. The germline V gene has CDR1 SGHRS and CDR2 YFSETQ. The CDR3 contains 14 residues. Trimming at V came to 3 bases and at J to 7 bases, leaving 9 bases not matched to a gene.

CDR3 protein: CAWSVAGGNSPLHF. CDR3 nucleotide sequence: TGTGCCTGGAGTGTGGCAGGGGGTAATTCACCCCTCCACTTT. This sequence joins TRBV30 and TRBJ1-6; 7 bases match TRBD1. Germline loops: CDR1 GTSNPN, CDR2 SVGIG (reference sequence). The junction had 2 bases not matched to a gene; V was cut back by 0 bases and J by 6 bases. The CDR3 has 14 amino acids.

This chain joins TRBV5-4 and TRBJ2-1; tentatively, D is TRBD2 (5 bases). Trimming stripped 3 bases from V and 9 bases from J, with 10 bases between. The CDR3 loop spans 12 amino acids. From germline, CDR1 is SGHNT and CDR2 YYREEE (reference sequence). The CDR3 nucleotides are TGTGCCAGCAGCTCGCCGGGGTTTGAGCAGTTCTTC. This translates into CASSSPGFEQFF.

The chain recombines TRBV28 with TRBJ2-2; 8 nucleotides line up with TRBD2. CDR3 length: 15 amino acids. Germline trimming cut 6 bases from V and 8 bases from J; bases unmatched to any gene: 11. Germline-derived CDR1 and CDR2 are MDHEN and SYDVKM. The CDR3 protein is CASSPAGGPLGELFF. DNA of the CDR3: TGTGCCAGCAGCCCGGCGGGAGGCCCCTTGGGGGAGCTGTTTTTT.

Here the CDR3 reads CAAFPGQGSYGYTF. CDR3 coding DNA: TGTGCCGCGTTTCCGGGACAGGGGAGCTATGGCTACACCTTC. The gene calls are TRBV10-3 and TRBJ1-2; 10 bases fit TRBD1. The germline V gene encodes CDR1 ENHRY and CDR2 SYGVKD. The CDR3 sequence is 14 residues long. The ends lost 11 bases at V and 4 bases at J; junction bases unmatched: 10.

The chain combines TRBV4-1 with TRBJ2-4; 8 positions agree with TRBD1. The germline CDR1 and CDR2 sequences are MGHRA and YSYEKL. The V gene end was trimmed by 5 bases and the J gene end by 8 bases; junction bases not matched to a gene: 20. The CDR3 runs to 18 residues. CDR3 sequence (DNA): TGCGCCAGCAGCAAAGGGAGACAGACAGGGGACAGGTGGGACATTCAGTACTTC. It specifies CASSKGRQTGDRWDIQYF.

The CDR3 region is CASSSLYLAVTYNEQFF. The CDR3 DNA sequence: TGTGCCAGCAGTTCCCTTTACTTAGCGGTTACCTACAATGAGCAGTTCTTC. V gene TRBV28 combines with J gene TRBJ2-1; TRBD2 might be the D (6 bases). CDR3 length: 17 amino acids. Looked up from germline, CDR1 is MDHEN and CDR2 is SYDVKM. Trimming took 4 bases from V and 2 from J, leaving 18 bases between them.

CDR3 protein: CASSRGQGRGRDTEAFF. The CDR3 DNA reads as TGTGCCAGCAGTAGGGGACAGGGGCGAGGACGGGACACTGAAGCTTTCTTT. The gene calls are TRBV27 and TRBJ1-1, with 10 nucleotides matching TRBD1. The CDR3 consists of 17 residues. CDR1 and CDR2 from the germline V gene are MNHEY and SMNVEV (reference sequence). V gave up 5 bases and J gave up 3 bases; unmatched junction bases: 12.

The chain combines TRBV27 with TRBJ1-1, with TRBD1 identical over 7 bases. The CDR3 sequence is 12 residues long. The V gene's germline CDR1 is MNHEY and CDR2 SMNVEV (reference sequence). V lost 3 bases and J lost 7; bases outside the gene matches: 2. CDR3 region: CASSFTGDEAFF. DNA of the CDR3: TGTGCCAGCAGTTTCACAGGGGATGAAGCTTTCTTT.

As regards this clone: At one end, the junction sequence differs from germline, possibly due to a read error. This chain joins TRBV6-5 and TRBJ2-3; D not certain. The CDR3 consists of 13 residues. Germline CDR1 MNHEY, CDR2 SVGAGI. The CDR3 DNA sequence: TGTGCCAGCAGTAACTCAGCCGCAGATACGCAGTATTTT. This sequence encodes CASSNSAADTQYF.

The chain uses TRBV18 and TRBJ2-1; 8 nucleotides match TRBD2. The CDR3 is 16 residues long. J was trimmed by 0 bases and V by 0 bases; bases with no gene match: 1. In germline, CDR1 is KGHSH, CDR2 LQKENI. Here the CDR3 DNA reads TGTGCCAGCTCACCACCCAGCGGGAGCTCCTACAATGAGCAGTTCTTC. It translates to CASSPPSGSSYNEQFF.